Listed below are T cell receptor beta chains from one sample, sequenced in a study of T cell changes during pregnancy in multiple sclerosis. Sequenced by immunoSEQ multiplex PCR; TCRdb stores in-frame clones only, minus some. There are roughly 110,000 clones in the sample; about 90% occur only once, and over 1.5% lies in the top ten. Sequenced material: peripheral blood, taken before pregnancy. The receptors derive from a female donor with multiple sclerosis, enrolled in a pregnancy study. Both conserved end residues are part of each CDR3. The D gene is left open where the match is weak. Only some rows state a clone size, as once, few, many or a class for expanded clones.

18	TRBD2	TRBV5-1	TRBJ2-7	NA	TGCGCCAGCAGCGAGGGGACTAGCGGGAGGGCCTTACACTACGAGCAGTACTTC	CASSEGTSGRALHYEQYF
17	TRBD2	TRBV18	TRBJ2-1	NA	TGTGCCAGCTCACCAATAAGGACTAGCGGGAGGTTGGGTGAGCAGTTCTTC	CASSPIRTSGRLGEQFF
12	TRBD1	TRBV25-1	TRBJ1-2	few	TGTGCCAGCAGTAGGACAGGGTTTGGCTACACCTTC	CASSRTGFGYTF
16	TRBD1	TRBV5-1	TRBJ1-5	NA	TGCGCCAGCAGCCCTGGACAGACAGGGGGCAATCAGCCCCAGCATTTT	CASSPGQTGGNQPQHF
14	NA	TRBV5-1	TRBJ2-5	NA	TGCGCCAGCAGCCTAACAGGGACCACGCAGACCCAGTACTTC	CASSLTGTTQTQYF
13	TRBD1	TRBV11-3	TRBJ1-1	NA	TGTGCCAGCAGCCCCGACAGGGCCACTGAAGCTTTCTTT	CASSPDRATEAFF
15	TRBD1	TRBV6-6	TRBJ1-1	NA	TGTGCCAGCAGTCCGAGGACAGGGAGAGGAACTGAAGCTTTCTTT	CASSPRTGRGTEAFF
15	NA	TRBV4-3	TRBJ1-1	few	TGCGCCAGCAGCCAAGATCAAGCGGGGAACACTGAAGCTTTCTTT	CASSQDQAGNTEAFF
14	NA	TRBV7-2	TRBJ2-7	NA	TGTGCCAGCAGTAATGACAGACCTTTCTACGAGCAGTACTTC	CASSNDRPFYEQYF
14	TRBD2	TRBV27	TRBJ2-7	once	TGTGCCAGCAGTGGGACTAGCGGGCTCTACGAGCAGTACTTC	CASSGTSGLYEQYF
15	TRBD2	TRBV27	TRBJ2-2	NA	TGTGCCAGCAAAGGCGCTAGCGGGGACACCGGGGAGCTGTTTTTT	CASKGASGDTGELFF
15	TRBD2	TRBV28	TRBJ2-7	NA	TGTGCCAGCAGTCGAGTTAGCGGGAGGGCCCACGAGCAGTACTTC	CASSRVSGRAHEQYF
13	NA	TRBV14	TRBJ1-2	NA	TGTGCCAGCAGCCGTTCGGGGGTGCATGGCTACACCTTC	CASSRSGVHGYTF
15	NA	TRBV7-9	TRBJ2-3	NA	TGTGCCAGCAGCTTAGAGGGGCGCAGGACAGATACGCAGTATTTT	CASSLEGRRTDTQYF
14	NA	TRBV5-5	TRBJ1-2	NA	TGTGCCAGCAGTTCCCCAGGGCGCGGCTATGGCTACACCTTC	CASSSPGRGYGYTF
13	NA	TRBV30	TRBJ1-4	NA	TGTGCCTGGAGTACAGACAGCAATGAAAAACTGTTTTTT	CAWSTDSNEKLFF
16	TRBD1	TRBV7-3	TRBJ2-3	NA	TGTGCCAGCAGCTTCCTAGGGACAGGGAGCACAGATACGCAGTATTTT	CASSFLGTGSTDTQYF
15	TRBD2	TRBV7-3	TRBJ2-3	NA	TGTGCCAGCAGCCCGGGACTAGCGGTTACAGATACGCAGTATTTT	CASSPGLAVTDTQYF
17	TRBD2	TRBV2	TRBJ2-5	NA	TGTGCCAGCAGTGAAGTGTGGGTCGCTAGCGGGGGAGAGACCCAGTACTTC	CASSEVWVASGGETQYF
16	NA	TRBV19	TRBJ1-5	NA	TGTGCCAGTAGTTCCTCCGGGACACAATACGGTCAGCCCCAGCATTTT	CASSSSGTQYGQPQHF
14	NA	TRBV15	TRBJ2-5	NA	TGTGCCACCAGCAGATCTCAGGGGAAGGAGACCCAGTACTTC	CATSRSQGKETQYF
14	NA	TRBV28	TRBJ2-1	NA	TGTGCCAGCGGATACAGGGAAACCTACAATGAGCAGTTCTTC	CASGYRETYNEQFF
14	NA	TRBV15	TRBJ2-1	NA	TGTGCCACCAGCAACTCCCTGGGGAGTAATGAGCAGTTCTTC	CATSNSLGSNEQFF
15	TRBD1	TRBV18	TRBJ1-2	NA	TGTGCCAGCTCACTGGGACAGGGGTGGTATCTTGGCTACACCTTC	CASSLGQGWYLGYTF
13	NA	TRBV15	TRBJ2-5	NA	TGTGCCACCAGCAGTCGTCTTCAAGAGACCCAGTACTTC	CATSSRLQETQYF
13	NA	TRBV19	TRBJ1-5	once	TGTGCCACGCGGGGGGGACGGAATCAGCCCCAGCATTTT	CATRGGRNQPQHF
16	TRBD1	TRBV5-5	TRBJ2-7	NA	TGTGCCAGCAGCTTGACGGACAGGGTGCTATCTCTCGAGCAGTACTTC	CASSLTDRVLSLEQYF
15	TRBD2	TRBV5-5	TRBJ2-1	NA	TGTGCCAGCAGCTCCAGGACTAGCACCTACAATGAGCAGTTCTTC	CASSSRTSTYNEQFF
16	TRBD1	TRBV30	TRBJ1-5	NA	TGTGCCTGGAGTACTTGGGACAGCAATAGCAATCAGCCCCAGCATTTT	CAWSTWDSNSNQPQHF
17	NA	TRBV6-1	TRBJ2-3	NA	TGTGCCAGCAGTGAAGCGCCCCTAGCGCGAAGCACAGATACGCAGTATTTT	CASSEAPLARSTDTQYF
16	NA	TRBV4-2	TRBJ1-3	NA	TGTGCCAGCAGCCAAGACCCACACTACTCTGGAAACACCATATATTTT	CASSQDPHYSGNTIYF
14	TRBD2	TRBV27	TRBJ2-7	NA	TGTGCCAGCAGTTTAGCGGGAGATTCCTACGAGCAGTACTTC	CASSLAGDSYEQYF
18	TRBD2	TRBV7-2	TRBJ2-6	NA	TGTGCCAGCAGCTTTGTAGCGGGACGGACCAAGGGGGCCAACGTCCTGACTTTC	CASSFVAGRTKGANVLTF
14	NA	TRBV7-9	TRBJ1-2	NA	TGTGCCAGCAGCTTAGGCGGGGGCGGCTATGGCTACACCTTC	CASSLGGGGYGYTF
13	NA	TRBV6-5	TRBJ1-2	NA	TGTGCCAGCATGGGAGAGAAAGGGTTGGGCTACACCTTC	CASMGEKGLGYTF
13	NA	TRBV4-3	TRBJ1-1	NA	TGCGCCAGCAGCCAGAAGTCAGACACTGAAGCTTTCTTT	CASSQKSDTEAFF
15	TRBD1	TRBV6-1	TRBJ1-5	NA	TGTGCCAGCAGCGACAGGGGCGGGTACAATCAGCCCCAGCATTTT	CASSDRGGYNQPQHF
16	TRBD1	TRBV5-6	TRBJ2-1	NA	TGTGCCAGCAGCTTGGGTAAGGGGGCCTCCTACAATGAGCAGTTCTTC	CASSLGKGASYNEQFF
16	TRBD1	TRBV2	TRBJ1-1	NA	TGTGCCAGCAGCCAACGATCGGGACAGATGAACACTGAAGCTTTCTTT	CASSQRSGQMNTEAFF
17	TRBD2	TRBV27	TRBJ2-4	NA	TGTGCCAGCAGTTTAACGGCGGGAGCTTTTGGCAAAAACATTCAGTACTTC	CASSLTAGAFGKNIQYF
15	TRBD1	TRBV19	TRBJ2-1	NA	TGTGCCAGTAGCCAACAGGGGCGGCACAACAATGAGCAGTTCTTC	CASSQQGRHNNEQFF
16	TRBD2	TRBV5-1	TRBJ2-1	NA	TGCGCCAGCAGCTTATGGGTCCCGGGAGGGCCCCCAGAGCAGTTCTTC	CASSLWVPGGPPEQFF
12	TRBD1	TRBV2	TRBJ2-7	NA	TGTGCCAGCAGTGGACAGGGGGGCGAGCAGTACTTC	CASSGQGGEQYF
14	TRBD1	TRBV11-3	TRBJ2-1	NA	TGTGCCAGCAGCTTATGGAAGGGGGCAGACGGGCAGTTCTTC	CASSLWKGADGQFF
16	TRBD1	TRBV27	TRBJ1-3	NA	TGTGCCAGCAGAAGGACAGGGCTCGGCTCTGGAAACACCATATATTTT	CASRRTGLGSGNTIYF
15	TRBD2	TRBV6-5	TRBJ2-3	NA	TGTGCCAGCGGGGGGACTAGCGGGAGTGGTGATACGCAGTATTTT	CASGGTSGSGDTQYF
17	NA	TRBV27	TRBJ1-3	once	TGTGCCAGCAGTTTACTCCCTGGGGGACTCTCTGGAAACACCATATATTTT	CASSLLPGGLSGNTIYF
13	NA	TRBV28	TRBJ2-3	NA	TGTGCCAGCAGGGGGGAGGGCACAGATACGCAGTATTTT	CASRGEGTDTQYF
14	TRBD1	TRBV19	TRBJ1-2	NA	TGTGCCAGTAGTATTATGGGACAGGACTATGGCTACACCTTC	CASSIMGQDYGYTF
17	NA	TRBV27	TRBJ2-1	NA	TGTGCCAGCAGCGCCCTAGCTACCCCGAATCCCCGCAATGAGCAGTTCTTC	CASSALATPNPRNEQFF
15	NA	TRBV2	TRBJ1-2	NA	TGTGCCAGTAACAGGGAGCGATCCGGAAACTATGGCTACACCTTC	CASNRERSGNYGYTF
13	NA	TRBV29-1	TRBJ1-2	NA	TGCAGCGTCCGGGACGTCGGGAGTTATGGCTACACCTTC	CSVRDVGSYGYTF
15	TRBD1	TRBV15	TRBJ1-1	NA	TGTGCCACCAGCGGGATAACAGGGGTGAAAACTGAAGCTTTCTTT	CATSGITGVKTEAFF
16	TRBD2	TRBV27	TRBJ2-3	once	TGTGCCAGCAGTTTACTGGGACTAGCGGGGCTAGATACGCAGTATTTT	CASSLLGLAGLDTQYF
15	TRBD1	TRBV10-3	TRBJ1-1	NA	TGTGCCATCAGTGAGGTGGGACAGATGAACACTGAAGCTTTCTTT	CAISEVGQMNTEAFF
17	NA	TRBV15	TRBJ2-3	NA	TGTGCCACCAGCAGAGATTTGGCAGGGACTAGCACAGATACGCAGTATTTT	CATSRDLAGTSTDTQYF
10	NA	TRBV5-8	TRBJ2-7	NA	TGTGCCAGCAGCTTGTTAGAGCAGTACTTC	CASSLLEQYF
15	NA	TRBV9	TRBJ1-2	NA	TGTGCCAGCAGCGTAGGGACAGCTGTCAACTATGGCTACACCTTC	CASSVGTAVNYGYTF